Detailed here is one T cell receptor beta chain. In germline, CDR1 is MNHEY, CDR2 SVGEGT. The V and J ends lost 6 bases and 4 bases respectively, with 15 bases between them. The CDR3 is made up of 15 amino acids. TCRdb reanalysed the RT-PCR reads using MiXCR and keeps one entry per CDR3 protein. The sample consists of about 700,000 distinct CDR3 sequences, 14% of them appearing once. Input material: memory CD4+ T cells from blood. The TCR originated in a female donor in good health, serving as a healthy control. V is TRBV6-2 or TRBV6-3 and J is TRBJ2-2; D call uncertain. The CDR3 spells CASRPSPRVTGELFF. In DNA form, the CDR3 reads TGTGCCAGCAGACCCTCCCCGAGAGTCACCGGGGAGCTGTTTTTT.